This T cell receptor beta chain comes out of a study of technical replicates of blood from a few donors. Sequencing used immunoSEQ multiplex PCR; TCRdb keeps in-frame clones, though not all of them. The sample has about 72,000 clones, 95% seen once. From germline, CDR1 is SGHNT and CDR2 YYREEE (reference sequence). The junction had 1 base not matched to a gene; V was cut back by 2 bases and J by 5 bases. There are 15 residues in the CDR3. The chain is built from TRBV5-4 and TRBJ2-2, with 12 positions matching TRBD2. This receptor was taken from a human donor in good health. The sequenced material came from T cells isolated from PBMCs. CDR3 DNA sequence: TGTGCCAGCAGCTTTGGACTAGCGGGAACCGGGGAGCTGTTTTTT. It encodes CASSFGLAGTGELFF.